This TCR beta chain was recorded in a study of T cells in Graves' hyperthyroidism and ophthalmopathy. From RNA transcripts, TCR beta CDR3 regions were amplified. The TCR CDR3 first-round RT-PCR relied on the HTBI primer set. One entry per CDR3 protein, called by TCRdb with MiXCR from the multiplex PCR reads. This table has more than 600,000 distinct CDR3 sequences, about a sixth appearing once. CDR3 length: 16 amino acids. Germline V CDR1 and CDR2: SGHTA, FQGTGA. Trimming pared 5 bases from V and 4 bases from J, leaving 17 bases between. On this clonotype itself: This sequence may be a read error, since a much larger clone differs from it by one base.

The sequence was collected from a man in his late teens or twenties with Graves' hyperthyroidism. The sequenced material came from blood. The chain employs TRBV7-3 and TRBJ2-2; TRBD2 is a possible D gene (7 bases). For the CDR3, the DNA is TGTGCCAGCAGCCCCCCGGGGGGACACAGCACCGGGGAGCTGTTTTTT. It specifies CASSPPGGHSTGELFF.